This T cell receptor (beta chain) derives from a study of blood T cell repertoires in COVID-19 (dated by TCRdb to 2020 to 2022). Concerning the study at large: Samples covering the acute and convalescent phases of COVID-19 were provided by collaborators in the United States, Italy and Spain. The sample metadata nearly always contained a de-identified subject ID, COVID-19 status, age in years and sex. The prospective study material was composed of cDNA or gDNA derived from T cells, B-cell-depleted T cells, or PBMCs. Subjects who had been exposed to COVID-19, were actively infected with it, or had recovered from it provided the deeply sampled blood TCRbeta repertoires that made up the dataset. The samples were drawn from the first 160 participants of the ongoing ImmuneRACE study and from 1,200 or so subjects provided by 6 global collaborators. The repertoires were released in a freely available public database intended as a resource for research on the immune response to SARS-CoV-2. Where available, HLA class I and class II types were taken from metadata supplied by the sample provider and were not determined by assay-based typing.

Collaborating institutions collected whole blood in K2EDTA tubes following their own protocols. For TCRbeta analysis, collaborator samples were shipped as frozen whole blood, as isolated PBMCs, or as DNA extracted from either sample type. As concerns this clone: The antigen it binds to is not known. No quality values exist for individual bases; no much larger clone is one base distant.

Findings and caveats that apply to the study as a whole: How much clinical and demographic metadata was included differed by source and by participant, and the metadata was provided uncurated.

V is shortened by 3 bases, J by 2 bases, and the region joining them spans 13 bases. CDR3 length: 15 amino acids, cysteine to phenylalanine. Of all the DNA, just the CDR3 is kept, 45 bases in frame from base 1. CDR1 is given as SGDLS and CDR2 as YYNGEE, both from the germline V gene. The immunoSEQ Assay, a bias-controlled multiplex PCR, was used to amplify TCRbeta CDR3 regions from genomic DNA. Under the source paper's analysis protocol: Within the assay, amplification of reference gene primers was used to estimate how many nucleated cells each sample contained. To quantify the absolute abundance of each unique TCRbeta CDR3 rearrangement, sequence reads were collapsed and filtered. Productive Simpson clonality was computed per sample as the square root of Simpson's diversity index over productive rearrangements. The table comes from immuneACCESS by way of TCRdb, which keeps in-frame sequences with V and J called. Part of the clones is missing from these tables; in studies checked, under half for an unresolved V gene and the rest for unknown reasons. V and J calls and clone size follow that table, whereas D and trimming were derived from the DNA. The sample includes 53,000 or so clones, with approximately 91% observed a single time. Of the sample, approximately 3% falls within the top ten clones.

The material sequenced was peripheral blood. This clonotype originated in a human donor in a cohort sampled during active COVID-19. The chain is encoded by TRBV9 joined to TRBJ2-3, and possibly TRBD2, on 6 matching bases. The CDR3 corresponds to CASSAAGGITDTQYF. The DNA sequence is given as TGTGCCAGCAGCGCAGCCGGGGGAATCACAGATACGCAGTATTTT.